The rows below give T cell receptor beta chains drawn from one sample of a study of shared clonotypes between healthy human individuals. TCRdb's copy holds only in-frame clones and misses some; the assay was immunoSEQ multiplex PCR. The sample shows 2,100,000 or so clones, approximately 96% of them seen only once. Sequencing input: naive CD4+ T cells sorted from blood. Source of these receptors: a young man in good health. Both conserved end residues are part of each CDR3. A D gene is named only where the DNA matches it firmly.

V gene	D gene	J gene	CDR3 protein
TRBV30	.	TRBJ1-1	CAWSVFQGRGWNTEAFF
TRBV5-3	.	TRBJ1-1	CARSKGPLHYDMNTEAFF
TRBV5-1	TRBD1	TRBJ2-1	CASSLARGGKQFF
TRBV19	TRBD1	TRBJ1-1	CASSSSGTVNTEAFF
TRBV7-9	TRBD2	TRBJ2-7	CASSLRSGKGEQYF
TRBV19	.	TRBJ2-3	CATKDSLRTDTQYF
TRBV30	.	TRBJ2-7	CAWRSKDEQYF
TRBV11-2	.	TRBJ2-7	CASSLGVTSSYEQYF
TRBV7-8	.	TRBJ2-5	CASSPRANIITQETQYF
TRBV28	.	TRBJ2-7	CASSFTGLGSDEQYF
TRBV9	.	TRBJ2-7	CASSVAPGAYEQYF
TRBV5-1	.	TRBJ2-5	CATYTGIEETQYF
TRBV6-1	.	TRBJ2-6	CASIPLKGKF
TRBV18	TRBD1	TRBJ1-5	CASSPGTGGGQPQHF
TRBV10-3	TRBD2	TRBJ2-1	CAIRGYSGGADEQFF
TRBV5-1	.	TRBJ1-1	CASSLSATPNTEAFF
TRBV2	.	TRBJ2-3	CASTRRNTDTQYF
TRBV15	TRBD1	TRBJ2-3	CATSARQGTSTDTQYF
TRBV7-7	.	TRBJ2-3	CASSLLPNTDTQYF
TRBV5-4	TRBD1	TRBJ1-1	CATKTGELSEAFF
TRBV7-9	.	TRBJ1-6	CASSRGQNNSPLHF
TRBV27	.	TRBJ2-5	CASSSLSTQYF
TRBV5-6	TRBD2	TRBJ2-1	CASSLIRTSGYNEQFF
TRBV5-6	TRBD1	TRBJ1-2	CASSPTGVYGYTF
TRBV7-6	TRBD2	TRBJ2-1	CASSLDLSGRAYFNEQFF
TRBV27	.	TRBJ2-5	CASNEKGGTQYF
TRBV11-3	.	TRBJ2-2	CASSRQTGELFF
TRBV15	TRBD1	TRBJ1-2	CATSNLNRGGYGYTF
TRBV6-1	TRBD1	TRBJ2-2	CASRATGGNTGELFF
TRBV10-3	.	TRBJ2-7	CAMARDGYEQYF
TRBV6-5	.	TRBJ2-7	CASSPLTESEQYF
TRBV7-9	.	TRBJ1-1	CASSYNVGRAFF
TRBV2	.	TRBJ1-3	CASSDRPFGVSGNTIYF
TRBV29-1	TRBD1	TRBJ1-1	CSVRDRGNAEAFF
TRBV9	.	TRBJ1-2	CASSARGTFYGYTF
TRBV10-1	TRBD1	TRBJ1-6	CASSSGQGNSPLHF